This T cell receptor beta chain originates from a study of regulatory T cells in long-lasting Graves disease (dated by TCRdb to about 2021). Some background on the complete study: To count as having persistent Graves' disease, a patient had to have received antithyroid drug treatment for over 5 years with TSH receptor autoantibodies remaining persistently positive. Antithyroid drugs had been taken for ten to twelve years on average by persistent Graves' disease patients in the clinical cohort. Patients with persistent Graves' disease were compared with patients with newly diagnosed Graves' disease using TCR sequencing and RNA sequencing of peripheral blood. The study was conducted in China and was registered as a clinical trial. A total of 33 samples underwent TCR sequencing, from about 13 patients with persistent Graves' disease and 20 or so patients with newly diagnosed Graves' disease. Summary of the overall study and its limitations: As a limitation, the authors acknowledged that the small sample size may reduce accuracy. Peripheral blood alone was examined, since thyroid tissue, which constituted the primary lesion, could not be accessed. TRBV28, TRBJ1-2 and TRBJ2-5 were preferentially used in persistent disease, while TRBV20-1 and TRBJ2-1 were favored in newly diagnosed disease. A larger number of public clonotypes was shared among persistent patients (approximately 2,600) than among newly diagnosed patients (approximately 1,000). Only the TCR beta chain was sequenced and analyzed. Compared with newly diagnosed patients, patients with persistent Graves' disease had lower TCR Shannon entropy and fewer highly expanded clones, which suggests clonal expansion.

The time point label here, explained by the study, means: persistent/refractory GD, antithyroid drugs over 5 years with positive TRAb. RNA was extracted from PBMCs in TRIzol for both TCR sequencing and RNA sequencing. The diagnosis of Graves' disease was made according to American Thyroid Association guidelines. Recruitment of patients was carried out at an endocrinology department in Xi'an, China. Each patient gave roughly 8.4 milliliters of peripheral blood, collected in an EDTA anticoagulant tube. Ficoll Paque Plus density gradient separation was used to isolate PBMCs, and no further T cell sorting was done. An Agilent 2100 Bioanalyzer and agarose gel were used to check RNA quality, and a NanoDrop 2000 was used to measure RNA concentration. Library preparation employed multiplex PCR. The sequencer was an Illumina HiSeq 4000. CDR3 regions were amplified by Arm-PCR with iRepertoire HTBI primers to construct TCR beta libraries. Before sequencing, the PCR products underwent gel purification. In the source study's methods: Across samples, roughly 60 TRBV and 15 or so TRBJ segments were identified and used for gene usage analysis of CDR3 amino acid clonotypes. COPE and FqMerger were used to merge filtered high-quality paired reads into contigs. BLAST was used to align contigs to the IMGT TRBV, TRBD and TRBJ reference genes, and CDR3 was defined following IMGT. Any clonotype with a frequency above 0.1% was counted as a highly expanded clone. Repertoire diversity was measured by Shannon entropy, and V-J evenness by the Gini coefficient. A clonotype found in more than one individual was treated as public. TCRdb trimmed public reads at Q25 via fastp, called clones via MiXCR and kept in-frame beta chains. Here each entry gathers all rows of one CDR3 protein and keeps the most common genes and DNA. The authors' filters were not applied to this entry. This sample comprises about 300,000 distinct CDR3 sequences, around 23% of them detected only once. Roughly three fifths of the sample is in the top ten clones.

The germline V gene specifies LGHNA as CDR1 and YNFKEQ as CDR2. Cut back by 3 bases and 4 bases, the V and J ends lie 16 bases apart. Measured from the cysteine to the phenylalanine, the CDR3 is 15 residues long. The only DNA kept is the CDR3, 45 bases in frame from the first base. Points on this clonotype: Its antigen is not yet known. No per-base quality is available; no much larger clone lies one base away.

Source: peripheral blood mononuclear cells (PBMCs), taken when the disease was refractory, from a patient treated with antithyroid drugs. In this chain, TRBV4-2 is recombined with TRBJ2-7; the D gene is possibly TRBD1, with 5 bases matching. This TCR was sampled from a female donor with Graves disease. DNA sequence: TGTGCCAGCAGCCAGGGTCAGGGCGAGGCGTACGAGCAGTACTTC. The translation is CASSQGQGEAYEQYF.